Each of the 20 T cell receptor beta chains below was sequenced from the same sample in a study of T cells in Graves' hyperthyroidism and ophthalmopathy. RNA transcripts were the template for amplifying TCR beta CDR3 regions. Researchers ran a first-round RT-PCR on the TCR CDR3 using the HTBI primer set. Via MiXCR, TCRdb re-called the multiplex PCR reads, giving one row per CDR3 protein. The sample carries 500,000 to 600,000 distinct CDR3 sequences, 46% recorded once. The sequenced sample was peripheral blood or thyroid tissue (not recorded which). The receptors originated from a woman aged 18-29 years with Graves' hyperthyroidism.

This clonotype occurred once. The genes are TRBV3-1 and TRBJ1-1, with a weak D call TRBD1 (5 bases). Per the germline V gene, CDR1 is LGHDT and CDR2 is YNNKEL (reference sequence). This CDR3 region has 14 residues. V lost 4 bases to trimming and J lost 5 bases, with 14 bases between them. In DNA, the CDR3 is TGTGCCAGCAGCCCCGCAGGGAAGGGGACTGAAGCTTTCTTT. It specifies CASSPAGKGTEAFF.

The table lists this clonotype with many counts. The chain combines TRBV2 with TRBJ1-5; no clear D gene. The CDR3 sequence is 14 residues long. The V end lost 6 bases, the J end lost 5 bases, and 14 bases lay between the germline ends. Germline assignment: CDR1 SNHLY and CDR2 FYNNEI. The CDR3 bases are TGTGCCAGCAGGGGCACACTTACCTATCAGCCCCAGCATTTT. The encoded protein is CASRGTLTYQPQHF.

This clonotype occurred once. The chain combines TRBV2 with TRBJ2-5, with 8 bases identical to TRBD1. Trimming cost V 6 bases and J 9 bases; bases outside gene matches: 12. The CDR3 has 14 amino acids. Germline V gives CDR1 SNHLY, CDR2 FYNNEI. The chain's CDR3 is CASSRNRGSGPQYF. The CDR3 nucleotides are TGTGCCAGCAGCCGTAACAGGGGGTCAGGGCCCCAGTACTTC.

Many counts were recorded for this clonotype. CDR3 region: CATSGSRESKNIQYF. The CDR3 bases are TGTGCCACCAGTGGGTCTCGGGAGTCCAAAAACATTCAGTACTTC. This rearrangement joins TRBV24-1 to TRBJ2-4; weak D call: TRBD2 (6 bases). Trimming removed 5 bases from V and 2 bases from J, with 12 bases in between. Germline V gene sequence: CDR1 KGHDR, CDR2 SFDVKD. This CDR3 has 15 amino acids.

The chain combines TRBV30 with TRBJ2-7; tentatively, D is TRBD2 (6 bases). This CDR3 spans 11 amino acids. Trimming took 2 bases from V and 9 from J, leaving 11 bases between them. Germline V gene sequence: CDR1 GTSNPN, CDR2 SVGIG (reference sequence). The CDR3 reads CAWSLGTGQYF. For the CDR3, the DNA is TGTGCCTGGAGTCTCGGGACTGGGCAGTACTTC. Full variable domain (rest looked up from reference TRBV30 and TRBJ2-7): SQTIHQWPATLVQPVGSPLSLECTVEGTSNPNLYWYRQAAGRGLQLLFYSVGIGQISSEVPQNLSASRPQDRQFILSSKKLLLSDSGFYLCAWSLGTGQYFGPGTRLTVT.

Concerning this clonotype: Mismatch with germline at one junction end may stem from a read error. The chain has TRBV11-3 and TRBJ2-2, with 8 bases fitting TRBD2. The CDR3 has 15 residues. Germline V gene lookup returns CDR1 SGHNT and CDR2 YENEEA. CDR3 in DNA: TGTGCCAGCAGCTCCTTTAGCGGGAACGCCGGGGAGCTGTTTTTT. Translating gives CASSSFSGNAGELFF.

V usage is TRBV24-1 and J usage is TRBJ1-5; D ambiguous. Germline lookup yields CDR1 KGHDR and CDR2 SFDVKD. The CDR3 contains 13 residues. The CDR3 loop reads CASHVHSNQPQHF. In nucleotides, the CDR3 is TGTGCTAGCCATGTCCATAGCAATCAGCCCCAGCATTTT.

This clonotype was counted a few times. The J gene is TRBJ1-5, the V gene TRBV6-2 or TRBV6-3; 7 bases map to TRBD1. The V gene end was trimmed by 2 bases and the J gene end by 3 bases; junction bases not matched to a gene: 4. The CDR3 extends over 15 amino acids. The germline CDR1 and CDR2 sequences are MNHEY and SVGEGT. In DNA, the CDR3 is TGTGCCAGCAGTTACCGGGACAGCCTCAATCAGCCCCAGCATTTT. Encoded protein: CASSYRDSLNQPQHF.

This clonotype was seen many times. V gene TRBV12-3 or TRBV12-4 combines with J gene TRBJ2-5; 7 nucleotides align to TRBD1. This CDR3 has 14 residues. The ends lost 3 bases at V and 1 base at J; junction bases unmatched: 2. The CDR3 DNA reads as TGTGCCAGCAGTTTCCGGGACAGCCAAGAGACCCAGTACTTC. Residues: CASSFRDSQETQYF.

This clonotype was counted at least ten times. The chain recombines TRBV18 with TRBJ1-2; D not resolved. V was shortened by 5 bases and J by 3 bases, with 13 bases between the two germline ends. Germline CDR1 reads KGHSH; CDR2 reads LQKENI. The CDR3 loop spans 14 amino acids. The CDR3 sequence is CASSAAGVDYGYTF. The CDR3 nucleotides read TGTGCCAGCTCAGCGGCGGGTGTCGACTATGGCTACACCTTC. Complete variable domain (other parts from reference TRBV18 and TRBJ1-2): NAGVMQNPRHLVRRRGQEARLRCSPMKGHSHVYWYRQLPEEGLKFMVYLQKENIIDESGMPKERFSAEFPKEGPSILRIQQVVRGDSAAYFCASSAAGVDYGYTFGSGTRLTVV.

This clonotype has at least ten counts. CDR3 sequence: CATSDWGPNEKLFF. For the CDR3, the DNA is TGTGCCACCAGTGATTGGGGACCTAATGAAAAACTGTTTTTT. The J gene is TRBJ1-4, the V gene TRBV24-1; a weak D match, TRBD1 (5 bases). The germline gives CDR1 KGHDR, CDR2 SFDVKD. CDR3 length: 14 residues. V dropped 2 bases and J dropped 3 bases, with 6 bases sitting between them.

In the case of this clonotype: The junction and the germline gene differ at one end; a read error may be behind it. V and J are TRBV12-5 and TRBJ2-7, with no clear D. This CDR3 is built from 15 residues. Germline CDR1 is LGHNT and CDR2 is FRNRAP. The chain's CDR3 is CASGLASIYSYKQYF. DNA for the CDR3: TGTGCTAGTGGTTTGGCGTCGATTTACTCCTACAAGCAGTACTTC.

Ten or more counts support this clonotype. This chain links TRBV19 with TRBJ2-5, with 12 bases matching TRBD2. V lost 6 bases to trimming and J lost 1 base; unmatched junction nucleotides: 9. Germline V lookup: CDR1 LNHDA, CDR2 SQIVND (reference sequence). This CDR3 comprises 17 residues. The CDR3 protein is CASSLYGLAGLQETQYF. The CDR3 bases are TGTGCCAGTAGCTTGTACGGACTAGCGGGACTCCAAGAGACCCAGTACTTC.

This clonotype was counted many times. V and J are TRBV7-9 and TRBJ2-3, with 9 bases identical to TRBD1. This CDR3 contains 14 residues. The germline gives CDR1 SEHNR, CDR2 FQNEAQ (reference sequence). After removal of 5 bases from V and 6 bases from J, the junction contained 6 bases not matched to a gene. CDR3 in DNA: TGTGCCAGCAGCCCCGCCGGGACAGGGGATACGCAGTATTTT. It encodes CASSPAGTGDTQYF.

This clonotype came up many times. This CDR3 is CSASLPGFRETQYF. The CDR3 region has the DNA TGCAGTGCTAGCCTCCCGGGGTTCCGAGAGACCCAGTACTTC. The chain uses TRBV20-1 and TRBJ2-5; tentatively, D is TRBD2 (5 bases). The CDR3 length is 14 residues. V was trimmed by 3 bases and J by 4 bases, leaving 15 bases between them. Germline V gene sequence: CDR1 DFQATT, CDR2 SNEGSKA (reference sequence).

This clonotype was seen at least ten times. The chain employs TRBV12-3 or TRBV12-4 and TRBJ1-1; D not certain. The CDR3 extends over 12 amino acids. The V and J ends lost 7 bases and 1 base respectively, with 7 bases between them. The CDR3 DNA sequence: TGTGCCAGCAATAATAGGAACACTGAAGCTTTCTTT. This gives the protein CASNNRNTEAFF.

The V gene is TRBV20-1, the J gene TRBJ2-5; D call uncertain. Germline CDR1 reads DFQATT; CDR2 reads SNEGSKA (reference sequence). Trimming stripped 0 bases from V and 5 bases from J, with 4 bases between. There are 11 residues in the CDR3. The CDR3 coding sequence is TGCAGTGCTAGAGACGCGGAGACCCAGTACTTC. Its translation is CSARDAETQYF.

This clonotype was seen repeatedly, ten times or more. J is TRBJ1-1 and V is TRBV5-1; D is perhaps TRBD1 (5 bases). The CDR3 sequence is 14 residues long. V dropped 0 bases and J dropped 3 bases, with 9 bases sitting between them. Germline V gene lookup returns CDR1 SGHRS and CDR2 YFSETQ. CDR3 region: CASSLGQQDTEAFF. In nucleotides, the CDR3 is TGCGCCAGCAGCTTGGGACAGCAAGACACTGAAGCTTTCTTT.

This clonotype was counted ten times or more. This rearrangement joins TRBV29-1 to TRBJ2-5, with 12 bases that match TRBD1. CDR1 SQVTM and CDR2 ANQGSEA come from the germline V gene. The CDR3 runs to 15 residues. Trimming cost V 7 bases and J 5 bases; bases outside gene matches: 11. The DNA for the CDR3 is TGCAGCGAACTAACGGGACAGGGGGCGCTTGAGACCCAGTACTTC. Encoded protein: CSELTGQGALETQYF.

This clonotype appeared many times. The chain carries TRBV12-3 or TRBV12-4 and TRBJ1-3; TRBD1 might be the D (5 bases). This CDR3 has 16 residues. V was shortened by 7 bases and J by 0 bases, with 16 bases between the two germline ends. CDR3 bases: TGTGCCAGCACCGAGCCCGGACAATTCTCTGGAAACACCATATATTTT. Its protein product is CASTEPGQFSGNTIYF.